This TCR beta chain was observed in a study of technical replicates of blood from a handful of donors (dated by TCRdb to about 2017). Receptors were amplified or captured by the immunoSEQ multiplex PCR assay. TCRdb's version of the immuneACCESS table is confined to in-frame rearrangements and falls short of the full clone set. An unresolved V gene accounts for under half of the shortfall where checked; the remainder is of unknown origin. The sample data list 80,000 or so clones, and around 95% of these were observed just once. Roughly 0.36% of the sample goes to the ten largest clones. The germline V gene (reference sequence) provides CDR1 WNHNN and CDR2 SYGVQD. The CDR3 measures 14 amino acids from cysteine to phenylalanine. CDR3 DNA only is kept here, 42 bases in frame from base 1. The junction shows trimming of 2 bases on V and 2 bases on J, and the gene matches do not reach 2 bases of it. Points on this clone: Its cognate antigen has yet to be identified. No base-level quality is on record; no much larger clone is a single base apart.

Sequenced: T cells isolated from PBMCs. This TCR derives from a human donor in good health. The sequence is built from TRBV10-1 and TRBJ2-7; TRBD2 matches 8 bases in the middle. CDR3 region: CASSEPGLAYEQYF. The DNA sequence is given as TGCGCCAGCAGTGAGCCGGGACTAGCCTACGAGCAGTACTTC.